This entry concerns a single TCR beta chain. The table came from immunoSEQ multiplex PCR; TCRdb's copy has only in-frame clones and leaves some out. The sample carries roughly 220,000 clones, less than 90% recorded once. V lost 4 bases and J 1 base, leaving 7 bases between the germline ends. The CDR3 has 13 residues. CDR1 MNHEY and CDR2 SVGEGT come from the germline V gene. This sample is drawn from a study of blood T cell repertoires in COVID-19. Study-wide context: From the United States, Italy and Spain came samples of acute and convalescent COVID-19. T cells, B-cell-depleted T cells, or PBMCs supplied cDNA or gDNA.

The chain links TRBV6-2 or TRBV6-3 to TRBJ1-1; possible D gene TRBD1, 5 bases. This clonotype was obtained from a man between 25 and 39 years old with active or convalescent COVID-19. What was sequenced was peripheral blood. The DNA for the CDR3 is TGTGCCAGCAGTTTTCAGGGGAACACTGAAGCTTTCTTT. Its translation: CASSFQGNTEAFF.